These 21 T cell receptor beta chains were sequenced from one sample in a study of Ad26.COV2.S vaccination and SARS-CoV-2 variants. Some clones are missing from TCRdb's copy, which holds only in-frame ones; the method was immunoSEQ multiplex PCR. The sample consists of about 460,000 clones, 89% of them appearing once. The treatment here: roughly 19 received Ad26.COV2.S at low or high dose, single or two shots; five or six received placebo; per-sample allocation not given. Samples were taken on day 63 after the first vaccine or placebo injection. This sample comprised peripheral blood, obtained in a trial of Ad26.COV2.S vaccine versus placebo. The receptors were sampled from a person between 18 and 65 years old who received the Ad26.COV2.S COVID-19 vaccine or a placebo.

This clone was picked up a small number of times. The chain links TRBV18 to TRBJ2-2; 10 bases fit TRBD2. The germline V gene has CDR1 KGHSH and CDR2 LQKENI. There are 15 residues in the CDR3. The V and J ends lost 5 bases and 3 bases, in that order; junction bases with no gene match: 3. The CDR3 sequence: CASSATSGHTGELFF. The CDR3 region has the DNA TGTGCCAGCTCAGCGACTAGCGGGCACACCGGGGAGCTGTTTTTT.

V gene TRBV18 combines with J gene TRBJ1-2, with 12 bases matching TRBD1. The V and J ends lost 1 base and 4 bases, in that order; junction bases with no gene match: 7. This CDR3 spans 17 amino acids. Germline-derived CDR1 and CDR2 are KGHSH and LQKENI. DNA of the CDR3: TGTGCCAGCTCACCACTCGGGACAGGGGGCGCGCGCTATGGCTACACCTTC. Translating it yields CASSPLGTGGARYGYTF. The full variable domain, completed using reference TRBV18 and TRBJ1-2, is NAGVMQNPRHLVRRRGQEARLRCSPMKGHSHVYWYRQLPEEGLKFMVYLQKENIIDESGMPKERFSAEFPKEGPSILRIQQVVRGDSAAYFCASSPLGTGGARYGYTFGSGTRLTVV.

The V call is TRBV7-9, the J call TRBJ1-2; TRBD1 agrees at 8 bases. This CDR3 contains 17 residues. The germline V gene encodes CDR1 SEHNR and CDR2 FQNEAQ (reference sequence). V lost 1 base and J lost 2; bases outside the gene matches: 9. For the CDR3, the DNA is TGTGCCAGCAGCTTAGAAACTAGGGCAGGGGGCAACTATGGCTACACCTTC. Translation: CASSLETRAGGNYGYTF.

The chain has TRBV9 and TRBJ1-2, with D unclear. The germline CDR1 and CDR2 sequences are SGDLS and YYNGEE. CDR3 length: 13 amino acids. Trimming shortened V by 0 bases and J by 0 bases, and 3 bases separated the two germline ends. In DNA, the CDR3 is TGTGCCAGCAGCGTAGCAGCTAACTATGGCTACACCTTC. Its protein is CASSVAANYGYTF.

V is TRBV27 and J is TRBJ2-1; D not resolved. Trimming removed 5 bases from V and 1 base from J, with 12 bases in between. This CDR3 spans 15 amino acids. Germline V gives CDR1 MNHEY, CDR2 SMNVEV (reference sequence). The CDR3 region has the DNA TGTGCCAGCAGTGTGTCTTCGGATTCCTACAATGAGCAGTTCTTC. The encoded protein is CASSVSSDSYNEQFF.

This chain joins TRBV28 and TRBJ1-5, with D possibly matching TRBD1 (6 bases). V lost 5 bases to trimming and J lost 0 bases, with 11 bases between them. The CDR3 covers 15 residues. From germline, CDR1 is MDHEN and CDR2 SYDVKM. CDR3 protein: CASSTAGDSNQPQHF. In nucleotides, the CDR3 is TGTGCCAGCAGTACGGCAGGGGATAGCAATCAGCCCCAGCATTTT.

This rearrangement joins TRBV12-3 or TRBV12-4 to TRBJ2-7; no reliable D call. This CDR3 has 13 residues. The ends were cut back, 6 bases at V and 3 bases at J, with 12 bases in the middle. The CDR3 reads CASSLANLYEQYF. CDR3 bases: TGTGCCAGCAGCCTGGCAAACCTCTACGAGCAGTACTTC.

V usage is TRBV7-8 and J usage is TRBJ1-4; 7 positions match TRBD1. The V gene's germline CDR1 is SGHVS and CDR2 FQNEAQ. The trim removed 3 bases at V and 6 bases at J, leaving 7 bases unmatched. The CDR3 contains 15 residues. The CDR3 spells CASSFGTAVYEKLFF. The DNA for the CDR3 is TGTGCCAGCAGCTTTGGGACAGCGGTATATGAAAAACTGTTTTTT.

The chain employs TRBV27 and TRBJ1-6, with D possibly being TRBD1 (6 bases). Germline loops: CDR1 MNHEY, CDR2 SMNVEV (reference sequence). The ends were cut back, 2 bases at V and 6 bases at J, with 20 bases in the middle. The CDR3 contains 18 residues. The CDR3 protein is CASSLRGSFRGINSPLHF. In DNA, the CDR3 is TGTGCCAGCAGTTTACGGGGTAGTTTCAGGGGAATTAATTCACCCCTCCACTTT.

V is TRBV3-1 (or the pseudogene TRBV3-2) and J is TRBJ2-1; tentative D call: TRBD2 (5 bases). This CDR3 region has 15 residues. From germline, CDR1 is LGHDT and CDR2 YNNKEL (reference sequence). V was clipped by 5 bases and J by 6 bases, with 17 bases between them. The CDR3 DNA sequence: TGTGCCAGCAGCGCGGCTCTAGCTACAAGCAATGAGCAGTTCTTC. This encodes CASSAALATSNEQFF.

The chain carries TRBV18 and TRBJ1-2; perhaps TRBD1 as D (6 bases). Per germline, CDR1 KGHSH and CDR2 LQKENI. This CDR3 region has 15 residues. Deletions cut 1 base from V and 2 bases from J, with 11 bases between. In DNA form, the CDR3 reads TGTGCCAGCTCACCACGGTTACAGGGCAACTATGGCTACACCTTC. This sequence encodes CASSPRLQGNYGYTF. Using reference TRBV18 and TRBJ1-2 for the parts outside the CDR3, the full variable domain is NAGVMQNPRHLVRRRGQEARLRCSPMKGHSHVYWYRQLPEEGLKFMVYLQKENIIDESGMPKERFSAEFPKEGPSILRIQQVVRGDSAAYFCASSPRLQGNYGYTFGSGTRLTVV.

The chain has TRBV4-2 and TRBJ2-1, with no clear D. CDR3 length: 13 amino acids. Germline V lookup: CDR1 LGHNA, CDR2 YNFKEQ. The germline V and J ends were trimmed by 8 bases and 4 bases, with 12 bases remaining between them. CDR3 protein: CASGETQYNEQFF. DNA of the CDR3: TGTGCCAGCGGCGAAACACAATACAATGAGCAGTTCTTC.

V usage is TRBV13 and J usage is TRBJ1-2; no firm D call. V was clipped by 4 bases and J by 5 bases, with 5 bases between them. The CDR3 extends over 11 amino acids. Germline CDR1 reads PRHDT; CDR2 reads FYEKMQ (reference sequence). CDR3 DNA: TGTGCCAGCAGCTCGGGGTATGGCTACACCTTC. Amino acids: CASSSGYGYTF.

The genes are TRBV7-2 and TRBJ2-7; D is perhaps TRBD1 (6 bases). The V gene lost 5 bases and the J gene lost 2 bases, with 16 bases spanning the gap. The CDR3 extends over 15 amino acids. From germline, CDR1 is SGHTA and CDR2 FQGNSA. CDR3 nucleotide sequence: TGTGCCAGCAGCCCCCCAGGGGTCGGCCCCTACGAGCAGTACTTC. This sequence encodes CASSPPGVGPYEQYF.

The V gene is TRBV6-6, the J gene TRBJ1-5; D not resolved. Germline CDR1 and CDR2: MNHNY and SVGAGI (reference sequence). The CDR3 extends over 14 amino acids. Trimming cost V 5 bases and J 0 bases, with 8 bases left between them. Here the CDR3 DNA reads TGTGCCAGCAGTAAGAGTGATAGCAATCAGCCCCAGCATTTT. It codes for CASSKSDSNQPQHF.

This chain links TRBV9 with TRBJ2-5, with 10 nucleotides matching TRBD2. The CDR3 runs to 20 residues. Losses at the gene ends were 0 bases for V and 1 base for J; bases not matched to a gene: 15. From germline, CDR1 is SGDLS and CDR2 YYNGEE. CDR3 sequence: CASSVDRSEREGGRQETQYF. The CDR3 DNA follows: TGTGCCAGCAGCGTAGATCGCTCGGAGCGGGAGGGGGGCCGCCAAGAGACCCAGTACTTC. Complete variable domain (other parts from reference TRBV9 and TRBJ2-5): DSGVTQTPKHLITATGQRVTLRCSPRSGDLSVYWYQQSLDQGLQFLIQYYNGEERAKGNILERFSAQQFPDLHSELNLSSLELGDSALYFCASSVDRSEREGGRQETQYFGPGTRLLVL.

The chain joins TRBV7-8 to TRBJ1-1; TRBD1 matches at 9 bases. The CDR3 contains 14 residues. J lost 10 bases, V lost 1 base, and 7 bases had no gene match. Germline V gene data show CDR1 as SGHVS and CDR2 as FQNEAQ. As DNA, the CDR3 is TGTGCCAGCAGCTTAGGACAGGGGGAGGTGGGAGCTTTCTTT. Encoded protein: CASSLGQGEVGAFF.

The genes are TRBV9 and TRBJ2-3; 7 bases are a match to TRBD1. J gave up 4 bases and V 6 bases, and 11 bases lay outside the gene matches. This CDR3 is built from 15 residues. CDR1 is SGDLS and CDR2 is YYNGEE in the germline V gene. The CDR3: CASNTGDPTADTQYF. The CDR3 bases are TGTGCCAGCAACACAGGGGACCCCACAGCAGATACGCAGTATTTT.

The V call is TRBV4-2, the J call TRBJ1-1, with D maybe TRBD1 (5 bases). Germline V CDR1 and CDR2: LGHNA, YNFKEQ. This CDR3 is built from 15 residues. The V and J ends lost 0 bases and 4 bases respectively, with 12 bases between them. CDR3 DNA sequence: TGTGCCAGCAGCCAAGAGGGGGTTATGAGCACTGAAGCTTTCTTT. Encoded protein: CASSQEGVMSTEAFF.

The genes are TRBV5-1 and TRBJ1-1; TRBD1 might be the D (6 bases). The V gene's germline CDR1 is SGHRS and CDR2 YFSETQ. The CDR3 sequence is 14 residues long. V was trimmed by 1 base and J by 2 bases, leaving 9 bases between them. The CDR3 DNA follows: TGCGCCAGCAGCTTGTCGGGGGCAAACACTGAAGCTTTCTTT. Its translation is CASSLSGANTEAFF.

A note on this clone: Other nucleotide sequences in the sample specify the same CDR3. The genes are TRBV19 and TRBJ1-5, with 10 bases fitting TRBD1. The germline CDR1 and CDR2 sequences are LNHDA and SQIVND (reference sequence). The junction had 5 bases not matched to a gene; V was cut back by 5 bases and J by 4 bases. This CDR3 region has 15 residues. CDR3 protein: CASSPWGQGNQPQHF. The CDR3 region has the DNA TGTGCCAGTAGTCCATGGGGACAGGGGAATCAGCCCCAGCATTTT.